The T cell receptor beta chain under discussion was sequenced for a study of vaccination and CD4 T cells after COVID-19. Study overall: Blood was drawn a median around 73 days post second dose, range 14 to 241. The peptides that stimulated the cells were overlapping spike peptides from SARS-CoV-2, HCoV-NL63, HCoV-OC43 and HCoV-229E.

Once obtained from cultured CD4+ T cells, the DNA was sequenced using the Oncomine TCR Beta short-read assay. TCRdb recomputed calls from the PCR reads with MiXCR, one row per CDR3 protein. Found here are about 11,000 distinct CDR3 sequences, less than 65% of them singletons; the top ten hold about 7.7%. Looked up from germline, CDR1 is MNHEY and CDR2 is SVGAGI. V lost 2 bases and J lost 4; bases outside the gene matches: 4. The CDR3 spans 15 residues. This sample's treatment: roughly 10-day PBMC culture with coronavirus spike peptide pools or control peptides (ViraFEST assay). A note on this clonotype: Its antigen is unknown.

The V and J genes are TRBV6-5 and TRBJ2-3; TRBD1 matches at 9 bases. The sequenced material came from CD4+ T cells from blood, cultured in vitro. The TCR comes from a human donor who had recovered from COVID-19. CDR3 amino acids: CASSYGRTGADTQYF. The CDR3 DNA reads TGTGCCAGCAGTTACGGCCGGACAGGGGCAGATACGCAGTATTTT.